The present TCR beta chain was sequenced within a study of blood T cell repertoires in COVID-19. Deletions cut 1 base from V and 3 bases from J, with 12 bases between. This CDR3 contains 15 residues. In germline, CDR1 is SGHAT, CDR2 FQNNGV. Profiling relied on immunoSEQ multiplex PCR, and the TCRdb table lists in-frame clones only, not all of them. The sample lists 130,000 or so clones, 80% to 90% occurring once. The receptor comes from a man aged 50 to 59 with active or convalescent COVID-19. What was sequenced was peripheral blood. This chain joins TRBV11-2 and TRBJ1-1, with D tentatively TRBD1 (5 bases). The CDR3 loop is CASSLVPGGDTEAFF. In DNA form, the CDR3 reads TGTGCCAGCAGCTTAGTCCCCGGGGGGGACACTGAAGCTTTCTTT.